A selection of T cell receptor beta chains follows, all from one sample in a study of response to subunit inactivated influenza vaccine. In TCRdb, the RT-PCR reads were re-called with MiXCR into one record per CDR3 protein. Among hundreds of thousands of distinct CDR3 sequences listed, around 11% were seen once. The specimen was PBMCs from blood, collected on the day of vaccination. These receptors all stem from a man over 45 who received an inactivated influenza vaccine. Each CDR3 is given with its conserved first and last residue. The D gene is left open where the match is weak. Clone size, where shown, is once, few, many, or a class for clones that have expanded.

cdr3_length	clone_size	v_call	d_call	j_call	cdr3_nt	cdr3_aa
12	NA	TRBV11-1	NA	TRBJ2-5	TGTGCCAGCAGCTTAGAGGTGGATTCCCAGTACTTC	CASSLEVDSQYF
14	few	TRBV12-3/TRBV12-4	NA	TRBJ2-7	TGTGCCAGCACCCCCCACGGGGTCTCCTACGAGCAGTACTTC	CASTPHGVSYEQYF
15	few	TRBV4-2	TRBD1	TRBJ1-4	TGTGCCAGCAGCCGAGGGGACAGCACTCCTGAAAAACTGTTTTTT	CASSRGDSTPEKLFF
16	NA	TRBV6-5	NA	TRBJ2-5	TGTGCCAGCAGTTATTTTGCCCAGGGGTACCAAGAGACCCAGTACTTC	CASSYFAQGYQETQYF
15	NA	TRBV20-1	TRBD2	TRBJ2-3	TGCTGTGCTAGTCCCGAGCGGGGGGACACAGATACGCAGTATTTT	CCASPERGDTDTQYF
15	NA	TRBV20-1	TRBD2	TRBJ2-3	TGCAGTGCCGACGCGGGACTAGCGGGAGTAGATACGCAGTATTTT	CSADAGLAGVDTQYF
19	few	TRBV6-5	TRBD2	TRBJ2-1	TGTGCCAGCAGTTACCAGAGCCCGGGACTAGCGGGAGGGAACAATGAGCAGTTCTTC	CASSYQSPGLAGGNNEQFF
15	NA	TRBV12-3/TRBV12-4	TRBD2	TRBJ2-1	TGTGCCAGCAATCTTCTAGCGGGGGGATACAATGAGCAGTTCTTC	CASNLLAGGYNEQFF
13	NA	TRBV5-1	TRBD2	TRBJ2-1	TGCGCCAGCAGCTTAGGAGGGCGGGAGACCCAGTTCTTC	CASSLGGRETQFF
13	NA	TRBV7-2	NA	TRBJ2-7	TGTGCCAGCAGCTTAGCGGACGGCCACGAGCAGTACTTC	CASSLADGHEQYF
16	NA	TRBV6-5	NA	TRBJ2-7	TGTGCCAGCAGTTACTCGGCCGAACCCCCGTCCTACGAGCAGTACTTC	CASSYSAEPPSYEQYF
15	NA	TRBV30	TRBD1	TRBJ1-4	TGTGCCTGGTCCCAAGGACAGGGAGTCCATGAAAAACTGTTTTTT	CAWSQGQGVHEKLFF
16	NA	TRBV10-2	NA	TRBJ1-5	TGCGCCAGCAGTGACTTACCGGGACACGCAAATCAGCCCCAGCATTTT	CASSDLPGHANQPQHF
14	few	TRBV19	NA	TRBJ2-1	TGTGCCAGTAGATCAGGGGGGCGTTTTTATGAGCAGTTCTTC	CASRSGGRFYEQFF
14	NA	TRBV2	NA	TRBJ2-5	TGTGCCAGAGGGGGGACCCAGGTTGAGGAGACCCAGTACTTC	CARGGTQVEETQYF
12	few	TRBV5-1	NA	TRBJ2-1	TGCGCCAGCAGCTTGGACGACAATGAGCAGTTCTTC	CASSLDDNEQFF
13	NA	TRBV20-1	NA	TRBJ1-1	TGCAGTGGCCCACGGAGTTCGGACACTGAAGCTTTCTTT	CSGPRSSDTEAFF
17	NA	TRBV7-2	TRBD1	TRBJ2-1	TGTGCCAGCACCAAGGGCGGGACAGGCCTAGGGACGAGTGAGCAGTTCTTC	CASTKGGTGLGTSEQFF
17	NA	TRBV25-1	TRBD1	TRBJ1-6	TGTGCCAGCAGTGAAGTTTATTGGGACAGGCCTAATTCACCCCTCCACTTT	CASSEVYWDRPNSPLHF
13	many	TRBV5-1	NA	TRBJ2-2	TGCGCCAGCAGCGCACAGGGTACCGGGGAGCTGTTTTTT	CASSAQGTGELFF
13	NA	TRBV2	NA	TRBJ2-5	TGTGCCAGCGGGACTCTCATTTCGGAGACCCAGTACTTC	CASGTLISETQYF
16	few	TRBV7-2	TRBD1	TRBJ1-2	TGTGCCAGCAGCTGGAGGACAGGGGAATATAACTATGGCTACACCTTC	CASSWRTGEYNYGYTF
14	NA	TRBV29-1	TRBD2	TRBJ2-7	TGCAGCGCCGCTTTGACTAGCGGGATTGGGGAGCAGTACTTC	CSAALTSGIGEQYF
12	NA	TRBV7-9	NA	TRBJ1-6	TGTGCCAGCAGCTTACCAAGCGCACCCCTCCACTTT	CASSLPSAPLHF
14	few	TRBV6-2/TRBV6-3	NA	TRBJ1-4	TGTGCCAGCAGTTACTTCGGCGTCTCTGAAAAACTGTTTTTT	CASSYFGVSEKLFF
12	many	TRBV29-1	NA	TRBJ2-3	TGCAGCGTTAGGATTCCCCCAGATACGCAGTATTTT	CSVRIPPDTQYF
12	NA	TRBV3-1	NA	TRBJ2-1	TGTGCCAGCAGCCAAGGGATCCGGAAGCAGTTCTTC	CASSQGIRKQFF
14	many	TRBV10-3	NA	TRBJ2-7	TGTGCCATCAGTGCCCAGGGCAGGACCTACGAGCAGTACTTC	CAISAQGRTYEQYF
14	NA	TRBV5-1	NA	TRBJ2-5	TGCGCCAGCAGCTTGGCACAGGGTTGGGAGACCCAGTACTTC	CASSLAQGWETQYF
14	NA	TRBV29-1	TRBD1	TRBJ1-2	TGCAGCGTTACACCCGGGACAGGGATCTATGGCTACACCTTC	CSVTPGTGIYGYTF
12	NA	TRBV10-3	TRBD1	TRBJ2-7	TGTGCCATCGGGACAGGGACCTACGAGCAGTACTTC	CAIGTGTYEQYF
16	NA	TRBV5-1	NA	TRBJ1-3	TGCGCCAGCAGCCTTACCCTGTCTCCGTCTGGAAACACCATATATTTT	CASSLTLSPSGNTIYF